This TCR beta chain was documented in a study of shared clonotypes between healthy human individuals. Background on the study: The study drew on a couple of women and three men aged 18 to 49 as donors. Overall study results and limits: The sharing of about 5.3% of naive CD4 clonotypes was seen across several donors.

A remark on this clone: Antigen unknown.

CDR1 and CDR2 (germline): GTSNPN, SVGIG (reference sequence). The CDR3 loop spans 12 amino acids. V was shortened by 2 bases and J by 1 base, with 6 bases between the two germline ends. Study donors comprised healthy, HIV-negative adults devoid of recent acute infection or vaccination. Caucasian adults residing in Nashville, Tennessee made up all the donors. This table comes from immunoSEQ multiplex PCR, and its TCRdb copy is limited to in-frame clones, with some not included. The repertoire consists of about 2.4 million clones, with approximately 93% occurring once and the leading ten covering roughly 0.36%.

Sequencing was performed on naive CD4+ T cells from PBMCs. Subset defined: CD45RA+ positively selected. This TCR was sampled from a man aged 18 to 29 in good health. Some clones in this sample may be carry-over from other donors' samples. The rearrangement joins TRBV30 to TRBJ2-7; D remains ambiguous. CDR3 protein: CAWSLGSYEQYF. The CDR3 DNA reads TGTGCCTGGAGTCTGGGTTCCTACGAGCAGTACTTC.